Given below is one T cell receptor (beta chain) in context. The antigen it binds to is not known. It has no much larger one-base neighbor in the sample; base qualities were not kept. The record originates from a study of molecular identifiers for immune sequencing clone quantification (dated by TCRdb to between 2018 and 2020). Looking at the study overall: For a replicate experiment, RNA from roughly 18,000 or 92,000 naive CD8 T cells was divided into five aliquots, and four of the five aliquots were sequenced. CD8 T cells were used in a methods study to benchmark molecular-identifier clustering-based TCR repertoire sequencing (MIDCIRS) and TCR RNA copy counting. The full study reports these points: Spiked-in Jurkat TCR RNA equal to a single cell's worth was reported to be detectable even within one million naive CD8 T cells. Naive libraries contained spiked-in Jurkat TCR RNA (10 copies' worth), which is not part of the donor repertoire. Highly expanded clone sizes could be underestimated if identical TCR molecules share a barcode. In CMV-specific effector cells, over 98% of molecules were held by clones above 20 RNA copies, whereas under 1% of molecules were held by such clones in naive cells. Modeling indicated approximately 3.1 TCR RNA copies recovered per cell, compared with about 10 by digital PCR, which implies a capture efficiency of approximately 30%. Without barcode sub-clustering, chimeric consensus sequences inflated TCR diversity; chimeras reached as high as 47%.

V lost 10 bases and J lost 1 base; the stretch between them is 17 bases long. The CDR3 spans 14 residues, from the cysteine through the phenylalanine. Left in the record is the CDR3 DNA by itself, 42 bases read in frame from the first base. Taken from the germline V gene, the CDR1 and CDR2 loops are MDHEN and SYDVKM. Libraries of naive CD8 T cells were built from anywhere between about 18,000 and 1,000,000 sorted cells, with 10%, 30% or 50% of the purified RNA used. Naive CD8 T cells, defined as CD8+CD4-CCR7+CD45RA+, were FACS-sorted into RLT Plus buffer on a BD FACSAria II. To test detection sensitivity, Jurkat RNA equal to around 10 TCR copies was added to samples of about 19,000-1,100,000 naive CD8 T cells. CD8 T cells were enriched with RosetteSep CD8+ T Cell Enrichment Cocktail and Ficoll-Paque, followed by ACK red cell lysis. Library creation used PCR. The reads were generated on a NextSeq 500. Preparation of bulk TCR libraries followed a previously described approach, with the TCR primers listed in Table S5. Total RNA was purified with the Qiagen AllPrep DNA/RNA kit. Before any analysis, reads coming from multiple sequencing runs of the same library were combined into one pool. The authors' analysis ran thus. Reads were retained only if an exact TCR constant sequence was present, and the retained reads were trimmed to 150 nt and grouped according to their 12-nt molecular barcodes. Reads inside each barcode group were sub-clustered using a 15% Levenshtein threshold, and a quality-weighted consensus sequence was constructed for each RNA molecule. Non-functional sequences were excluded, and lower-count sequences lying one edit away from another sequence were also excluded. Based on a fit of two negative binomial distributions, barcode sub-clusters having less than 20% of the maximum read count were discarded. The raw public data were reprocessed by TCRdb itself: fastp quality trimming at Q25, MiXCR clonotype calling, in-frame beta chains only. Every distinct CDR3 protein forms one entry, paired with its most common genes and DNA. The V and J calls were determined by TCRdb, not by the authors. The sample has more than 550,000 distinct CDR3 sequences on record, roughly 25% of them singletons. The ten largest make up 0.7% to 0.95% of the sample.

The TCR was taken from a human donor in good health. Some libraries in this study had Jurkat cell RNA spiked in. The chain was built from TRBV28 and TRBJ2-7; the D gene cannot be resolved reliably. The sequencing input was naive CD8+ T cells from blood, with Jurkat cell RNA spiked in. This specimen's cell subset or site label, per the study, means: FACS-sorted CD8+CD4-CCR7+CD45RA+ naive T cells. The bases are TGTGCCACAGAGCCCCGGGCGGAATCCTACGAGCAGTACTTC. Its coded protein is CATEPRAESYEQYF. Here the CDR3 is joined to the reference TRBV28 and TRBJ2-7 genes, and the full variable domain is: DVKVTQSSRYLVKRTGEKVFLECVQDMDHENMFWYRQDPGLGLRLIYFSYDVKMKEKGDIPEGYSVSREKKERFSLILESASTNQTSMYLCATEPRAESYEQYFGPGTRLTVT.